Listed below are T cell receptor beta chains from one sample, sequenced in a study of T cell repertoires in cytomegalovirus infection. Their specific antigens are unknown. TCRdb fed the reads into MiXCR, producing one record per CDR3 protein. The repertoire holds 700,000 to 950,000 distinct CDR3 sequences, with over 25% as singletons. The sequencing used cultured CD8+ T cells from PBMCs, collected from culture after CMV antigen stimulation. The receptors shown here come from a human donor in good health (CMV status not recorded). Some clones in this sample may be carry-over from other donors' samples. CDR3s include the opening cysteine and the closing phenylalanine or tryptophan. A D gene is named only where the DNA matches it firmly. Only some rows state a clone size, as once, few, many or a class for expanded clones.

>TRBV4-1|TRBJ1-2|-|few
TGCGCCAGCAGCCATGACGCAGGGATTACTAACTATGGCTACACCTTC
CASSHDAGITNYGYTF
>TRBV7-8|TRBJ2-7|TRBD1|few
TGTGCCAGCAGCTTCCCAGGGGGCCTCTCCTACGAGCAGTACTTC
CASSFPGGLSYEQYF
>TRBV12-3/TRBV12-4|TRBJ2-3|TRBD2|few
TGTGCCAGCAGTCCCCTCTTTGGGAGCGGGGGGGTTACAGATACGCAGTATTTT
CASSPLFGSGGVTDTQYF
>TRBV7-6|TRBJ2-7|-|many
TGTGCCAGCAGCTTAGCTTTAGGCATCGACGAGCAGTACTTC
CASSLALGIDEQYF
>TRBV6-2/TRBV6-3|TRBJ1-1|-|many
TGTGCCAGCAGAACAGGGAGGAACACTGAAGCTTTCTTT
CASRTGRNTEAFF
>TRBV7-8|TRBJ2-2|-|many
TGTGCCAGCAGCTTAAGGGGGTCAGCGAACACCGGGGAGCTGTTTTTT
CASSLRGSANTGELFF
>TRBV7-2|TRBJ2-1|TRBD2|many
TGTGCCAGCAGCCCCGGACTAGCGCCTTACAATGAGCAGTTCTTC
CASSPGLAPYNEQFF
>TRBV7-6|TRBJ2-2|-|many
TGTGCCAGCAGCTTAGGGACAGCGAACACCGGGGAGCTGTTTTTT
CASSLGTANTGELFF
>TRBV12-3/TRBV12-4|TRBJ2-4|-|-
TGTACCAGCAGTTTAACAGGAAAAGACATTCAGTACTTC
CTSSLTGKDIQYF
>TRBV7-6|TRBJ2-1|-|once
TGTGCCAGCAGCTTAATTCGGGGCGATGAGCAGTTCTTC
CASSLIRGDEQFF
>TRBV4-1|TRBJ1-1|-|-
TGCGCCAGCAGCCAACTGGACACTGAAGCTTTCTTT
CASSQLDTEAFF
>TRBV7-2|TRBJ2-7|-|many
TGTGCCAGCAGCTTAGGGCAGGAGTCCTACGAGCAGTACTTC
CASSLGQESYEQYF
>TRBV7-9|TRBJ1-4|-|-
TGTGCCAGCAGCTCCTCTCGACAGCCGAATGAAAAACTGTTTTTT
CASSSSRQPNEKLFF
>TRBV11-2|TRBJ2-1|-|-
TGTGCCAGCAGCTTCCTAGAAGGATGGAACCCTGCTTACAATGAGCAGTTCTTC
CASSFLEGWNPAYNEQFF
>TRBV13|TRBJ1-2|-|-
TGTGCCAGCAGCTTACTCCATGGGGTTGATGGCTACACCTTC
CASSLLHGVDGYTF
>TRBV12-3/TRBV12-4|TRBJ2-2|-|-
TGTGCCAGCAGTTTGTTAGGGGGAGGGGAGCTGTTTTTT
CASSLLGGGELFF
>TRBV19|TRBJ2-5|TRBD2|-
TGTGCCAGTAGTATTTTAGCGGGGGCCCTCCAAGAGACCCAGTACTTC
CASSILAGALQETQYF
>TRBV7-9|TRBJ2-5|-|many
TGTGCCAGCAGCGCCCTAGCTGGGCAAGAGACCCAGTACTTC
CASSALAGQETQYF
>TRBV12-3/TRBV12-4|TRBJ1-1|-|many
TGTGCCAGCAGTTTAGGAAGGGTGCGGGCTTTCTTT
CASSLGRVRAFF
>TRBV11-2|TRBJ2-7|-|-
TGTGCCAGCAGCCCACCGGGCCTAACCTACGAGCAGTACTTC
CASSPPGLTYEQYF
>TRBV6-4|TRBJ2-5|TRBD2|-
TGTGCCAGCAGTGAACTAGCGGGGTTTGAGACCCAGTACTTC
CASSELAGFETQYF
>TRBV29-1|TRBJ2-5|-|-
TGCAGCGTTGTGTCCACTTTGGGGACCCAGTACTTC
CSVVSTLGTQYF
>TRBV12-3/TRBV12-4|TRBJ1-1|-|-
TGTGTCAGCAGTGTTAAAGCTTTCTTT
CVSSVKAFF
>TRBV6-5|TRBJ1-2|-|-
TGTGCCAGCAGTTACTCAGGGGTAACTAACTATGGCTACACCTTC
CASSYSGVTNYGYTF